Presented here are 20 T cell receptor beta chains from one specimen sequenced in a study of CXCR3-negative and CXCR3-positive naive CD8 T cells (dated by TCRdb to between 2018 and 2020). TCRdb lists the instrument as NextSeq 550. The Human TCR Profiling Kit (MiLaboratory) was used to make UMI-labeled 5' RACE TRB cDNA libraries. TCRdb reprocessed the reads into one record per CDR3 protein sequence, lacking DNA. This sample's listing comprises over 100,000 distinct CDR3 sequences. 0.25% to 0.35% of the sample is held by the ten biggest clonotypes. Sequences were obtained from naive CXCR3- CD8+ T cells from blood. In light of the paper, this sample's cell subset or site label describes: CD45RO-CCR7+CD27+CD95- naive CD8+ T cells lacking CXCR3 (TNR3-). Receptors were obtained from a human donor in good health. Some clones in this sample may be carry-over from other donors' samples.

The CDR3 reads CASSLTGRGDQPQHF. The chain recombines TRBV7-3 with TRBJ1-5; the D gene TCRdb calls, TRBD1, cannot be checked with no DNA. The length of the CDR3 is 15 residues. From germline, CDR1 is SGHTA and CDR2 FQGTGA.

The chain carries TRBV29-1 and TRBJ2-2; TCRdb selects TRBD2, and the lack of DNA leaves this call unchecked. Germline values: CDR1 SQVTM, CDR2 ANQGSEA. This CDR3 contains 15 residues. Here the CDR3 reads CSVRTGASGTGELFF.

CDR3 residues: CASSYGTGLVRNTEAFF. This chain connects TRBV6-5 to TRBJ1-1; TCRdb's D call, TRBD1, is unchecked because there is no DNA. Looked up from germline, CDR1 is MNHEY and CDR2 is SVGAGI. The CDR3 runs to 17 residues.

The chain combines TRBV11-3 with TRBJ2-7; the TRBD1 assignment by TCRdb is unverifiable without DNA. Per germline, CDR1 SGHNT and CDR2 YENEEA. The length of the CDR3 is 14 residues. The CDR3 loop reads CASSSLPGGREQYF.

This chain links TRBV7-9 with TRBJ2-7; the D call from TCRdb, TRBD1, cannot be confirmed without DNA. The germline gives CDR1 SEHNR, CDR2 FQNEAQ (reference sequence). This CDR3 region has 16 residues. The CDR3 here is CASRPDSGTGSYEQYF.

This rearrangement joins TRBV29-1 to TRBJ2-1; TCRdb designates TRBD2, a call that cannot be tested without DNA. This CDR3 has 17 residues. Germline values: CDR1 SQVTM, CDR2 ANQGSEA. The CDR3 spells CSVEDLHSGGDYNEQFF.

The rearrangement links TRBV28 to TRBJ2-1. Per germline, CDR1 MDHEN and CDR2 SYDVKM. CDR3 length: 12 amino acids. The chain's CDR3 is CASSFHPNEQLF.

V usage is TRBV28 and J usage is TRBJ1-1. CDR1 and CDR2 from the germline V gene are MDHEN and SYDVKM. This CDR3 contains 17 residues. Here the CDR3 reads CASTGAVFSNMNTEAFF.

The chain recombines TRBV20-1 with TRBJ2-1; absent DNA, TCRdb's TRBD1 call cannot be checked. The CDR3 contains 14 residues. From germline, CDR1 is DFQATT and CDR2 SNEGSKA (reference sequence). CDR3 residues: CSASGGQLYNEQFF.

The J gene is TRBJ2-7, the V gene TRBV6-5; TCRdb's D call of TRBD2 is untestable without DNA. Germline V lookup: CDR1 MNHEY, CDR2 SVGAGI. The CDR3 has 15 residues. This CDR3 reads CASSSSERENYEQYF.

The CDR3 reads CASSQDIGRALYNEQFF. This sequence joins TRBV4-2 and TRBJ2-1; with no DNA, the TCRdb D assignment of TRBD2 cannot be verified. The germline V gene encodes CDR1 LGHNA and CDR2 YNFKEQ. There are 17 residues in the CDR3.

The gene calls are TRBV6-2 or TRBV6-3 and TRBJ1-2; TCRdb's D call of TRBD1 is untestable without DNA. Germline values: CDR1 MNHEY, CDR2 SVGEGT. This CDR3 is 13 amino acids long. The CDR3 is CASSDQGNYGYTF.

The chain joins TRBV20-1 to TRBJ2-2; absent DNA, TCRdb's TRBD2 call cannot be checked. This CDR3 contains 15 residues. The germline CDR1 and CDR2 sequences are DFQATT and SNEGSKA (reference sequence). The chain's CDR3 is CSARRGGRDTGELFF.

The chain is built from TRBV7-6 and TRBJ2-5; with no DNA, the TCRdb D assignment of TRBD1 cannot be verified. This CDR3 has 15 residues. The germline V gene encodes CDR1 SGHVS and CDR2 FNYEAQ. This CDR3 is CASRQGQGIAETQYF.

The J gene is TRBJ2-5, the V gene TRBV4-3; the TCRdb call, TRBD2, lacks DNA for checking. The CDR3 contains 16 residues. From germline, CDR1 is LGHNA and CDR2 YSLEER. CDR3 sequence: CASSQDLSGSQETQYF.

The V and J genes are TRBV7-6 and TRBJ2-1; with no DNA, the TCRdb D assignment of TRBD2 cannot be verified. Germline CDR1 reads SGHVS; CDR2 reads FNYEAQ. This CDR3 has 13 residues. The CDR3 loop reads CASSLARAGEQFF.

The CDR3 sequence is CSVPVLDRVIEQFF. J is TRBJ2-1 and V is TRBV29-1; lacking DNA, the TRBD1 call made by TCRdb goes unchecked. The CDR3 extends over 14 amino acids. Germline values: CDR1 SQVTM, CDR2 ANQGSEA.

The chain couples TRBV19 to TRBJ2-1; the D call of TRBD1 rests on TCRdb alone, since no DNA is present to check it. The length of the CDR3 is 13 residues. The germline V gene encodes CDR1 LNHDA and CDR2 SQIVND (reference sequence). The CDR3 is CASKYGGNNEQFF.

Here the CDR3 reads CASSLENTDTQYF. V gene TRBV7-8 combines with J gene TRBJ2-3. The germline CDR1 and CDR2 sequences are SGHVS and FQNEAQ. This CDR3 has 13 residues.

The gene calls are TRBV13 and TRBJ1-2. This CDR3 spans 14 amino acids. From germline, CDR1 is PRHDT and CDR2 FYEKMQ (reference sequence). CDR3 sequence reads: CASSLGLTNYGYTF.